The 13 T cell receptor beta chains listed next were all sequenced from one sample in a study of T cell clonality in common variable immunodeficiency. Method: immunoSEQ multiplex PCR; TCRdb's copy keeps in-frame clones and lacks some. The sample includes some 64,000 clones, none of them occurring once. The source material was peripheral blood mononuclear cells. These receptors were collected from a person aged 18-70 years in good health.

This clone was seen ten or more times. The CDR3 protein is CASSLVPDEQYF. The part of the CDR3 DNA that was read is TGTGCCAGCAGCTTGGTTCCGGACGAG. This sequence joins TRBV5-6 and TRBJ2-7, with D hard to call. The read falls 3 residues short of the CDR3 end, and the missing part is taken from the germline J gene. Germline CDR1 is SGHDT and CDR2 is YYEEEE. The germline V and J ends were trimmed by 0 bases and 5 bases, with 6 bases remaining between them. The CDR3 consists of 12 residues.

This clone appeared a few times. The read gets to within 3 residues of the CDR3 end, and the germline J gene fills in the rest. The chain employs TRBV10-2 and TRBJ2-5; 11 nucleotides align to TRBD1. V shed 6 bases and J 5 bases; nucleotides not matched to a gene: 8. This CDR3 is 15 amino acids long. Germline CDR1 reads WSHSY; CDR2 reads SAAADI. The CDR3 reads CASSPGQGDAETQYF. The CDR3 bases that were read are TGCGCCAGCAGCCCGGGACAGGGGGACGCGGAGACC.

This clone was counted ten times or more. Read coverage stops 3 residues before the CDR3 terminus; the germline J gene supplies the remainder. The chain uses TRBV14 and TRBJ2-5, with 7 bases aligning to TRBD1. V trimming: 4 bases; J trimming: 1 base; junction bases outside the gene matches: 6. CDR3 size: 15 residues. CDR1 and CDR2 from the germline V gene are SGHDN and FVKESK. CDR3 DNA, as far as it was read: TGTGCCAGCAGCCCCACGACAGGGTCCCAAGAGACC. It specifies CASSPTTGSQET. The entire CDR3 is CASSPTTGSQETQYF.

This clone was seen many times. The read finishes 3 residues shy of the CDR3 end, and the germline J gene is used to complete it. V and J are TRBV20-1 and TRBJ2-5; TRBD2 matches at 7 bases. Germline CDR1 DFQATT, CDR2 SNEGSKA (reference sequence). There are 14 residues in the CDR3. The trim removed 3 bases at V and 2 bases at J, leaving 6 bases unmatched. The covered CDR3 bases are TGCAGTGCTAGTCCACTAGCGAAACAAGAGACC. Its translation is CSASPLAKQET. The whole CDR3 sequence reads CSASPLAKQETQYF.

This clone was counted at least ten times. The CDR3 end is not reached by the read, which stops 3 residues before it; the germline J gene fills it in. This chain connects TRBV19 to TRBJ2-2; 7 nucleotides align to TRBD1. The V and J ends lost 3 bases and 2 bases, in that order; junction bases with no gene match: 6. Germline lookup yields CDR1 LNHDA and CDR2 SQIVND (reference sequence). The CDR3 has 16 amino acids. CDR3 sequence reads: CASSILGQINTGELFF. The part of the CDR3 DNA that was read is TGTGCCAGTAGTATTTTGGGACAGATCAACACCGGGGAG.

This clone was counted ten times or more. Read data end 3 residues before the CDR3 end; the end is taken from the germline J gene. The J gene is TRBJ2-7, the V gene TRBV19, with a weak D call TRBD2 (6 bases). The CDR3 covers 15 residues. Germline-derived CDR1 and CDR2 are LNHDA and SQIVND (reference sequence). Trimming took 4 bases from V and 1 from J, leaving 14 bases between them. The CDR3 region is CASSKAPGTSYEQYF. The sequenced CDR3 bases are TGTGCCAGTAGTAAGGCGCCAGGGACTTCCTACGAG.

This clone was found a few times. The read stops 3 residues short of the end of the CDR3; the missing end is completed from the germline J gene. This chain connects TRBV2 to TRBJ2-3; 8 bases are shared with TRBD1. This CDR3 comprises 12 residues. Germline CDR1 reads SNHLY; CDR2 reads FYNNEI. The covered CDR3 bases are TGTGCCACTCAGGGGGCGGAGGAGACG. This gives the protein CATQGAEET. Given in full, the CDR3 is CATQGAEETQYF. Variable domain in full (rest from reference TRBV2 and TRBJ2-3): EPEVTQTPSHQVTQMGQEVILRCVPISNHLYFYWYRQILGQKVEFLVSFYNNEISEKSEIFDDQFSVERPDGSNFTLKIRSTKLEDSAMYFCATQGAEETQYFGPGTRLTVL.

This clone was recorded many times. The read is 3 residues too short to cover the CDR3 end, so that end is filled in from the germline J gene. The chain has TRBV6-1 and TRBJ1-6; D is perhaps TRBD1 (5 bases). The germline gives CDR1 MNHNS, CDR2 SASEGT. V was shortened by 4 bases and J by 10 bases, with 17 bases between the two germline ends. This CDR3 has 15 residues. The sequenced CDR3 bases are TGTGCCAGCAGTGCAGGGAGACCAATCAAATCACCC. Its protein is CASSAGRPIKSP. The CDR3 reads in full as CASSAGRPIKSPLHF.

This clone has a count of ten or more. The read is 3 residues too short to cover the CDR3 end, so that end is filled in from the germline J gene. The chain is built from TRBV18 and TRBJ2-3, with 9 bases matching TRBD1. The V and J ends lost 3 bases and 6 bases, in that order; junction bases with no gene match: 13. Germline assignment: CDR1 KGHSH and CDR2 LQKENI. The CDR3 extends over 17 amino acids. This CDR3 is CASSPKRDRVFQDTQYF. CDR3 DNA (partial): TGTGCCAGCTCACCGAAGAGGGACAGGGTTTTCCAGGATACG.

At least ten counts were recorded for this clone. The read ends 3 residues before the CDR3 terminus; that terminus is restored from the germline J gene. This rearrangement joins TRBV2 to TRBJ1-2, with 8 bases that match TRBD1. The CDR3 runs 16 residues. Germline CDR1 SNHLY, CDR2 FYNNEI. The V segment lost 2 bases and the J segment 7 bases; nucleotides outside the gene matches: 12. The CDR3 loop is CASSERQGMIMGGYTF. The CDR3 bases that were read are TGTGCCAGCAGTGAACGACAGGGGATGATAATGGGTGGC.

This clone has ten or more counts. The CDR3 extends 3 residues past the end of the read, so its final part is completed from the germline J gene. The chain links TRBV4-2 to TRBJ2-1; 15 bases map to TRBD2. The trim removed 3 bases at V and 4 bases at J, leaving 10 bases unmatched. The CDR3 contains 19 residues. Germline CDR1 is LGHNA and CDR2 is YNFKEQ. This chain's CDR3 is CASSQAVGLAGGSYNEQFF. Incomplete CDR3 DNA: TGTGCCAGCAGCCAGGCCGTGGGACTAGCGGGAGGCTCGTACAATGAG.

Many counts were recorded for this clone. The CDR3 end lies 3 residues beyond the end of the read and is filled in from the germline J gene. The J gene is TRBJ2-5, the V gene TRBV5-4; no clear D gene. Germline V gives CDR1 SGHNT, CDR2 YYREEE (reference sequence). This CDR3 contains 13 residues. Trimming removed 3 bases at V and 5 bases at J, with 11 bases between. The CDR3 DNA, read in part, is TGTGCCAGCAGCTCGACCCGGCGGGAGACC. Amino acid sequence: CASSSTRRET. The whole CDR3 protein is CASSSTRRETQYF.

The table lists this clone with many counts. The observed sequence ends 3 residues before the CDR3 terminus, with the missing tail filled in from the germline J gene. This chain links TRBV20-1 with TRBJ1-1; TRBD1 might be the D (5 bases). This CDR3 has 14 residues. Germline-derived CDR1 and CDR2 are DFQATT and SNEGSKA (reference sequence). The CDR3: CSARAATKGVKAFF. The DNA read from the CDR3 is TGCAGTGCTAGAGCCGCGACGAAAGGGGTAAAA.